This T cell receptor (beta chain) was documented in a study of beta chain features in type 1 diabetes. In the study overall: Summed over all samples, the examined sorted cells came to 85 million to 140 million.

This clone has a handful of counts. CDR1 and CDR2 from the germline V gene are LNHNV and YYDKDF (reference sequence). The V and J ends lost 0 bases and 1 base respectively, with 10 bases between them. This CDR3 region has 16 residues. Expressed TCRB transcripts were sequenced because the isolated RNA had all been reverse transcribed beforehand. Repertoires were generated with immunoSEQ multiplex PCR, while TCRdb's copy carries only in-frame clones and drops some. In the table there are under 450,000 clones, about 15% of which are singletons. The receptor was isolated from a woman under 30 in good health. Sequenced sample: naive CD4+ T cells from blood. The rearrangement uses TRBV15 and TRBJ2-4, with a weak D call TRBD1 (5 bases). CDR3 in amino acids: CATSRDVGVAKNIQYF. The DNA for the CDR3 is TGTGCCACCAGCAGAGATGTAGGGGTCGCCAAAAACATTCAGTACTTC.